The 20 T cell receptor beta chains presented below share a single source sample, sequenced in a study of T cells expressing NK-cell markers. From its re-call of the 5' RACE reads, TCRdb lists each CDR3 protein once, without DNA. The sample table sets out about 550,000 distinct CDR3 sequences. Specimen: blood T cells: a sorted CD56 or NKG2C T cell subset, CD4+ or CD8+ T cells, or bulk PBMC T cells (not recorded which). These receptors all come from a man younger than 35 in good health.

The chain links TRBV7-2 to TRBJ2-5. The CDR3 is 14 amino acids. Germline lookup yields CDR1 SGHTA and CDR2 FQGNSA. This CDR3 reads CASSPMGSQETQYF.

The V and J genes are TRBV6-5 and TRBJ2-1; the TRBD2 assignment by TCRdb is unverifiable without DNA. The CDR3 loop spans 16 amino acids. CDR1 is MNHEY, CDR2 SVGAGI, per germline. This CDR3 is CASSYEPGGPINEQFF.

The V gene is TRBV6-5, the J gene TRBJ2-7; the TCRdb call, TRBD1, lacks DNA for checking. CDR3 length: 15 residues. Germline V gene sequence: CDR1 MNHEY, CDR2 SVGAGI. The CDR3 sequence: CASSSNTGSPYEQYF.

The V and J genes are TRBV7-2 and TRBJ1-5. The CDR3 runs 15 residues. Per germline, CDR1 SGHTA and CDR2 FQGNSA. CDR3 sequence: CASSLWSFENQPQHF.

The CDR3 here is CASTRSLAGGDEQFF. The V gene is TRBV6-2 or TRBV6-3, the J gene TRBJ2-1; TCRdb picks TRBD2, but there is no DNA to check that call. CDR1 MNHEY and CDR2 SVGEGT come from the germline V gene. CDR3 length: 15 residues.

This sequence joins TRBV3-1 and TRBJ2-6; the TCRdb call, TRBD1, lacks DNA for checking. The CDR3 is 19 residues long. Germline V gene sequence: CDR1 LGHDT, CDR2 YNNKEL (reference sequence). Here the CDR3 reads CASSLRPGQGFGGANVLTF.

The chain recombines TRBV30 with TRBJ2-1; TCRdb's assignment of TRBD1 cannot be checked, as there is no DNA. Germline CDR1 and CDR2: GTSNPN and SVGIG (reference sequence). This CDR3 has 14 amino acids. Here the CDR3 reads CACARSGSYNEQFF.

The chain is built from TRBV7-2 and TRBJ2-1; without DNA, the TCRdb call of TRBD2 cannot be checked. The CDR3 has 18 residues. Germline V gene lookup returns CDR1 SGHTA and CDR2 FQGNSA. This CDR3 is CASSLNPTEGKTYNEQFF.

This chain connects TRBV29-1 to TRBJ1-2; TCRdb indicates TRBD1, and absent DNA this call remains unverified. The CDR3 spans 15 residues. Per the germline V gene, CDR1 is SQVTM and CDR2 is ANQGSEA. The chain's CDR3 is CSVALDRGFGNGYTF.

The chain recombines TRBV28 with TRBJ2-7; the D gene TCRdb calls, TRBD1, cannot be checked with no DNA. Germline CDR1 reads MDHEN; CDR2 reads SYDVKM. The CDR3 totals 15 residues. The CDR3 here is CASSLALRGNYEQYF.

This chain links TRBV28 with TRBJ2-1; TCRdb's D call of TRBD2 is untestable without DNA. CDR1 is MDHEN and CDR2 is SYDVKM in the germline V gene. This CDR3 region has 12 residues. The chain's CDR3 is CASSWREGEQFF.

The chain combines TRBV12-3 or TRBV12-4 with TRBJ2-3; TCRdb gives TRBD1 as the D gene, but with no DNA this cannot be confirmed. CDR3 length: 19 amino acids. The CDR3 here is CASSLVGGIGQAGEYTQYF.

The chain combines TRBV20-1 with TRBJ2-5; TCRdb selects TRBD1, and the lack of DNA leaves this call unchecked. The CDR3 is made up of 13 amino acids. CDR1 DFQATT and CDR2 SNEGSKA come from the germline V gene (reference sequence). The CDR3: CSARGTGFQTQYF.

The gene calls are TRBV20-1 and TRBJ2-7; TCRdb gives TRBD2 as the D gene, but with no DNA this cannot be confirmed. The CDR3 runs to 15 residues. Per the germline V gene, CDR1 is DFQATT and CDR2 is SNEGSKA (reference sequence). The CDR3 here is CSAEKRGLAGREQYF.

J is TRBJ2-1 and V is TRBV29-1; the TRBD2 assignment by TCRdb is unverifiable without DNA. From germline, CDR1 is SQVTM and CDR2 ANQGSEA. The CDR3 covers 14 residues. CDR3: CSVEVVAGVVEQFF.

The CDR3 is CSAPGFLAGYEQYF. V gene TRBV20-1 combines with J gene TRBJ2-7; TCRdb picks TRBD2, but there is no DNA to check that call. The germline V gene has CDR1 DFQATT and CDR2 SNEGSKA (reference sequence). The CDR3 sequence is 14 residues long.

V usage is TRBV28 and J usage is TRBJ1-2; lacking DNA, the TRBD1 call made by TCRdb goes unchecked. The length of the CDR3 is 14 residues. Germline CDR1 and CDR2: MDHEN and SYDVKM. CDR3 amino acids: CASSPATGVFGYTF.

The chain has TRBV5-1 and TRBJ2-2; TCRdb names TRBD1, which stays unverified in the absence of DNA. The CDR3 extends over 16 amino acids. Germline-derived CDR1 and CDR2 are SGHRS and YFSETQ. CDR3 sequence reads: CASSLGPGSYTGELFF.

The chain combines TRBV12-3 or TRBV12-4 with TRBJ2-7; TCRdb's D call, TRBD2, is unchecked because there is no DNA. CDR3 length: 15 amino acids. CDR3: CASSYLLAGVYEQYF.

This chain links TRBV5-1 with TRBJ2-5; TCRdb proposes TRBD2, but this gene call is untestable without DNA. Germline lookup yields CDR1 SGHRS and CDR2 YFSETQ. The CDR3 is 17 residues long. CDR3 amino acids: CASSLPPSGRARETQYF.